This T cell receptor (beta chain) was recorded in a study of beta chain features in type 1 diabetes. Study-wide findings and caveats: Cells that show high TCR expression could be over-represented by cDNA sequencing. Whether HLA type affects TCRB rearrangement stayed undetermined in the present work. Among all four CD4+ subsets, Type 1 diabetes patients had TCRB CDR3s that were moderately but significantly shorter.

Of note for this clone: Its antigen is currently unknown.

Expressed TCRB transcripts were sequenced because the entire RNA isolate underwent reverse transcription. Method: immunoSEQ multiplex PCR; TCRdb's copy keeps in-frame clones and lacks some. In the table there are more than 140,000 clones, roughly 9.7% of which are singletons. V was shortened by 0 bases and J by 4 bases, with 12 bases between the two germline ends. Germline V gene lookup returns CDR1 SGHRS and CDR2 YFSETQ. CDR3 length equals 15 residues. The V and J genes are TRBV5-1 and TRBJ2-3, with a weak D call TRBD2 (7 bases). This clonotype was obtained from a woman in her forties in good health. Sequences were obtained from central memory CD4+ T cells from blood. CDR3 amino acids: CASSLAGGAADTQYF. Written as DNA, the CDR3 is TGCGCCAGCAGCTTGGCTGGGGGGGCGGCAGATACGCAGTATTTT.